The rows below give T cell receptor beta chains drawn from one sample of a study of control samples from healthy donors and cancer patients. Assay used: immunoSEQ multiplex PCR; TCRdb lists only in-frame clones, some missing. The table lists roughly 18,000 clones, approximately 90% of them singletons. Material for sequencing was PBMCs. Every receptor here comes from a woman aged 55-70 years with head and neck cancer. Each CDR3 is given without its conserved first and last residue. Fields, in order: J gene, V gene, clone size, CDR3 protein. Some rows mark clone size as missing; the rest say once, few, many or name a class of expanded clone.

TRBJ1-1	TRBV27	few	ASIRGQGPTRTDTEAF
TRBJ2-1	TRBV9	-	ASSVVSGRAIEQF
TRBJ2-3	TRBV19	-	ASSIQPIAPGLAGATDTQY
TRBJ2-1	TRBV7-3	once	ASSLQPSYNEQF
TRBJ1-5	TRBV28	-	ASKGYSNQPQH
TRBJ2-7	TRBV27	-	ASSLAGGIEQY
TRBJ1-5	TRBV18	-	ASSTEHSNQPQH
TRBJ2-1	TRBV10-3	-	AISGTSAWGYNEQF
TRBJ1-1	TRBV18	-	ASSRILNTEAF
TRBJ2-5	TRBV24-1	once	ATSGNRGRETQY
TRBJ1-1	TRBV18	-	ASSPPGKGGENTEAF
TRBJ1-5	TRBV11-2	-	ASSLAGQHNQPQH
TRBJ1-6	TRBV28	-	ASSRGKWGDSPLH
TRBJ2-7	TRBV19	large	ASSRTSGSLDEQY
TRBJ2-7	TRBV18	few	ASSRQTSGSSYEQY